This TCR beta chain was identified in a study of T cell responses to AZD1222 COVID-19 vaccine. This CDR3 spans 15 amino acids. Deletions cut 0 bases from V and 3 bases from J, with 9 bases between. CDR1 is SGHRS and CDR2 is YFSETQ in the germline V gene. Worth noting for this clone: The antigen is undetermined.

General study results and limits: Baseline antibody screening turned up just a handful of seropositive AZD1222 recipients.

Data came from immunoSEQ multiplex PCR; TCRdb stores just in-frame clones and leaves some out. The sample has some 130,000 clones, 75% to 95% seen once. The clonotype originates from an adult in good health. V and J are TRBV5-1 and TRBJ1-4; no reliable D call. The specimen comprised peripheral blood, sampled on day 0 of AZD1222 vaccination. The DNA for the CDR3 is TGCGCCAGCAGCTTGGGATCCACGGCTAATGAAAAACTGTTTTTT. Translated, it gives CASSLGSTANEKLFF.